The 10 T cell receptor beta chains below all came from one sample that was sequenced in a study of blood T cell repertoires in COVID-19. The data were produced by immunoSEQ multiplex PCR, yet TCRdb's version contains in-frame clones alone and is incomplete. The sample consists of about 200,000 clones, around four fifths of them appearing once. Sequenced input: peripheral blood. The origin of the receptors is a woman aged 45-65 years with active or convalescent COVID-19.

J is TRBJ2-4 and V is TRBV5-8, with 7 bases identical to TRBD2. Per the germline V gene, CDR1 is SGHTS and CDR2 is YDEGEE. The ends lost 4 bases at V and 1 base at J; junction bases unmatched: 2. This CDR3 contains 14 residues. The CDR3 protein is CASSQTSAKNIQYF. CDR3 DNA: TGTGCCAGCAGCCAGACTAGCGCCAAAAACATTCAGTACTTC.

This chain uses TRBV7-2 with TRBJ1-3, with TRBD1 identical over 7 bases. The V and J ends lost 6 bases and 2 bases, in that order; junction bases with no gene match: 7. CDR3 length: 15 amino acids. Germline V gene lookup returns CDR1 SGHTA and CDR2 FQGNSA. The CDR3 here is CASSSDRAAGNTIYF. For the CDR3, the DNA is TGTGCCAGCAGTTCAGACAGGGCGGCTGGAAACACCATATATTTT. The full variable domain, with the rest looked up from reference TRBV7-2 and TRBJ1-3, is GAGVSQSPSNKVTEKGKDVELRCDPISGHTALYWYRQSLGQGLEFLIYFQGNSAPDKSGLPSDRFSAERTGGSVSTLTIQRTQQEDSAVYLCASSSDRAAGNTIYFGEGSWLTVV.

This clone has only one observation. The CDR3 region is CASRRGEGTDTQYF. The CDR3 DNA reads TGTGCCAGCAGGCGGGGCGAGGGCACAGATACGCAGTATTTT. The chain uses TRBV2 and TRBJ2-3; weak D call: TRBD2 (6 bases). Looked up from germline, CDR1 is SNHLY and CDR2 is FYNNEI. The V gene lost 6 bases and the J gene lost 1 base, with 11 bases spanning the gap. This CDR3 is 14 amino acids long.

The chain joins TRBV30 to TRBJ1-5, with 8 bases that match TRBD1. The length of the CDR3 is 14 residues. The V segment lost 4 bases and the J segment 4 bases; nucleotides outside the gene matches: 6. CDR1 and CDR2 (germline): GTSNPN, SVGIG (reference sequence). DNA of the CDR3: TGTGCCTGGAATGCGGGACAGGCAAATCAGCCCCAGCATTTT. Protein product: CAWNAGQANQPQHF.

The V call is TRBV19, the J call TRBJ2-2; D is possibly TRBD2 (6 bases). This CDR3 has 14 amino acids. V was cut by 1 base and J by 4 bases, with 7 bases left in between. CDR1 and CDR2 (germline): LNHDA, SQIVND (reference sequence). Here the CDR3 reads CASSIAGVTGELFF. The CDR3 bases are TGTGCCAGTAGTATAGCGGGAGTCACCGGGGAGCTGTTTTTT.

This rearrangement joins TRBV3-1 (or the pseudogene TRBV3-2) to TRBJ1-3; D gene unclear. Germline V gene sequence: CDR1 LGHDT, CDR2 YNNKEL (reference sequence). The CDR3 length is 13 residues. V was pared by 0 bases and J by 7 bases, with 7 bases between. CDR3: CASSQDLVNTIYF. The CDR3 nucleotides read TGTGCCAGCAGCCAAGATCTTGTGAACACCATATATTTT.

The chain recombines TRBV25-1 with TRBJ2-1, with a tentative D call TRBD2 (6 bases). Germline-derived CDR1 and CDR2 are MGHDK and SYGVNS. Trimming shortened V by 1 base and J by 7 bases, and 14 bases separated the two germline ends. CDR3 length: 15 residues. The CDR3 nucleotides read TGTGCCAGCAGTGAATGGGGGACTGTGGGTAATGAGCAGTTCTTC. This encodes CASSEWGTVGNEQFF.

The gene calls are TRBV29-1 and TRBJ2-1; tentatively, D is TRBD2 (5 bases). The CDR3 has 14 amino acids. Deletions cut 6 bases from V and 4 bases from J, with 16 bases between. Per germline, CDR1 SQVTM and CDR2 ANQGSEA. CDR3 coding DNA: TGCAGCGTGGGTAAAAGAGGACTTTACAATGAGCAGTTCTTC. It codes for CSVGKRGLYNEQFF.

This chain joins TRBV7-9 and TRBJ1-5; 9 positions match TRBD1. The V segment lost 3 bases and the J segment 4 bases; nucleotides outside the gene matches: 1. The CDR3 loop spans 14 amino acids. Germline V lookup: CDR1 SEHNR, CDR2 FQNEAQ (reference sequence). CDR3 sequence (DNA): TGTGCCAGCAGCTTTGGACAGGGGAATCAGCCCCAGCATTTT. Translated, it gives CASSFGQGNQPQHF.

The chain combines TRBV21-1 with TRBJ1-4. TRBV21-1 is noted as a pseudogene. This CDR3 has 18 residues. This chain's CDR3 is CASSKEAQGGEINEKLFF. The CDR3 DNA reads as TGTGCCAGCAGCAAAGAGGCTCAGGGCGGGGAGATTAATGAAAAACTGTTTTTT.